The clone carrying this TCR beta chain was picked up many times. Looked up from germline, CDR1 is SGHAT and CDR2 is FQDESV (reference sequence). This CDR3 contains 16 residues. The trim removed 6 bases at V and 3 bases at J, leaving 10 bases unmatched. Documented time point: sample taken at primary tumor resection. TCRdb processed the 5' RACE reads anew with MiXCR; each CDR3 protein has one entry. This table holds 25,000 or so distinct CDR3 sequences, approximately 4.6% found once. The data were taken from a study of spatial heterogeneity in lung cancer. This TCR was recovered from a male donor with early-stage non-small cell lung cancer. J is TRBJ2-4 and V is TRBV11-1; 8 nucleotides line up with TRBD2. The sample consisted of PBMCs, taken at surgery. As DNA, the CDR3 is TGTGCCAGCAGACCTACCGGGAGGGGTGACAAAAACATTCAGTACTTC. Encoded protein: CASRPTGRGDKNIQYF.